These 31 T cell receptor beta chains were all obtained from the same sample, sequenced in a study of Tregs in tolerant kidney transplant recipients (dated by TCRdb to about 2019). Libraries were prepared through the immunoSEQ multiplex PCR assay. This is the immuneACCESS table as TCRdb keeps it, with only in-frame sequences that have V and J called. A part of the clones is gone; compared with another copy, unresolved V genes explain less than half, and the rest is unexplained. In all, the sample holds 110,000 or so clones, and 92% of those were seen once. Less than 0.7% of the sample belongs to the ten largest clones. The specimen sequenced was CD4+ T cells from blood. The source is a human donor in good health.

As DNA, the CDR3 is TGTGCCAGCAGTCCCACACCAACAGGGGTGGGAAGGAACACTGAAGCTTTCTTT. This codes for CASSPTPTGVGRNTEAFF. This chain connects TRBV2 to TRBJ1-1; TRBD1 aligns across 7 bases. Germline lookup yields CDR1 SNHLY and CDR2 FYNNEI. The CDR3 length is 18 residues. V lost 5 bases and J lost 1; bases outside the gene matches: 16.

V is TRBV6-5 and J is TRBJ2-5, with 7 bases identical to TRBD1. Germline values: CDR1 MNHEY, CDR2 SVGAGI. V shed 5 bases, J shed 4 bases, and the junction held 7 bases outside the gene matches. This CDR3 is 14 amino acids long. The DNA of the CDR3 is TGTGCCAGCAGTCGTACACACAGGGGAGAGACCCAGTACTTC. Translating it yields CASSRTHRGETQYF.

This clone was observed a few times. In DNA, the CDR3 is TGTGCCACCTTACAGGGTTACACTGAAGCTTTCTTT. Translating gives CATLQGYTEAFF. The rearrangement joins TRBV28 to TRBJ1-1, with D possibly matching TRBD1 (6 bases). The CDR3 spans 12 residues. Trimming took 10 bases from V and 3 from J, leaving 12 bases between them. The germline V gene has CDR1 MDHEN and CDR2 SYDVKM.

The rearrangement uses TRBV30 and TRBJ1-2; D possibly corresponds to TRBD1 (6 bases). This CDR3 contains 14 residues. Trimming removed 3 bases at V and 5 bases at J, with 16 bases between. The germline V gene encodes CDR1 GTSNPN and CDR2 SVGIG (reference sequence). The CDR3 nucleotides are TGTGCCTGGAGGGCCGAGGGGGGGCGTTATGGCTACACCTTC. This encodes CAWRAEGGRYGYTF. The whole variable domain, remainder taken from reference TRBV30 and TRBJ1-2, is SQTIHQWPATLVQPVGSPLSLECTVEGTSNPNLYWYRQAAGRGLQLLFYSVGIGQISSEVPQNLSASRPQDRQFILSSKKLLLSDSGFYLCAWRAEGGRYGYTFGSGTRLTVV.

The chain combines TRBV30 with TRBJ2-3, with TRBD1 matching over 7 bases. CDR1 is GTSNPN, CDR2 SVGIG, per germline (reference sequence). V gave up 4 bases and J gave up 3 bases; unmatched junction bases: 10. CDR3 length equals 15 residues. The CDR3 loop is CAWNEQGVITDTQYF. The CDR3 coding sequence is TGTGCCTGGAATGAGCAGGGGGTGATAACAGATACGCAGTATTTT.

The chain carries TRBV13 and TRBJ2-3; D is unresolved. This CDR3 comprises 17 residues. Germline CDR1 is PRHDT and CDR2 is FYEKMQ (reference sequence). The V and J ends lost 0 bases and 5 bases respectively, with 18 bases between them. CDR3 coding DNA: TGTGCCAGCAGCTTAGGCTATTACGGTAGAAATGAAGATACGCAGTATTTT. Translated, it gives CASSLGYYGRNEDTQYF.

CDR3 sequence: CAISESLGQGAHEQYF. The CDR3 DNA follows: TGTGCCATCAGTGAGTCGCTAGGACAGGGTGCCCACGAGCAGTACTTC. This chain uses TRBV10-3 with TRBJ2-7; 8 bases are shared with TRBD1. V dropped 0 bases and J dropped 5; count of bases not matched to a gene: 9. The CDR3 is 16 amino acids. From germline, CDR1 is ENHRY and CDR2 SYGVKD.

The rearrangement joins TRBV28 to TRBJ2-5; 9 bases are shared with TRBD2. J gave up 4 bases and V 2 bases, and 8 bases lay outside the gene matches. Germline CDR1 reads MDHEN; CDR2 reads SYDVKM. CDR3 length: 16 amino acids. CDR3 sequence reads: CASSLGGGAGGETQYF. The CDR3 DNA reads as TGTGCCAGCAGTTTAGGCGGGGGGGCTGGAGGAGAGACCCAGTACTTC.

The chain recombines TRBV7-2 with TRBJ1-3; D not resolved. V was trimmed by 4 bases and J by 4 bases, leaving 11 bases between them. Germline lookup yields CDR1 SGHTA and CDR2 FQGNSA. The CDR3 contains 14 residues. CDR3 sequence (DNA): TGTGCCAGCAGCTCGAGCGGGGTGGGAAACACCATATATTTT. Its protein product is CASSSSGVGNTIYF.

This chain uses TRBV6-5 with TRBJ2-5, with D possibly matching TRBD1 (6 bases). The V gene's germline CDR1 is MNHEY and CDR2 SVGAGI. The CDR3 contains 13 residues. The V and J ends lost 4 bases and 5 bases respectively, with 11 bases between them. CDR3 loop: CASSFPGVETQYF. The CDR3 nucleotides are TGTGCCAGCAGTTTCCCAGGGGTTGAGACCCAGTACTTC.

This rearrangement joins TRBV29-1 to TRBJ2-1; D tentatively reads TRBD1 or TRBD2 (5 bases each). The germline CDR1 and CDR2 sequences are SQVTM and ANQGSEA. Trimming shortened V by 3 bases and J by 5 bases, and 20 bases separated the two germline ends. The CDR3 is made up of 16 amino acids. CDR3: CSVDPRDGLAHNEQFF. The DNA for the CDR3 is TGCAGCGTTGATCCCAGGGACGGATTGGCCCACAATGAGCAGTTCTTC.

V is TRBV30 and J is TRBJ1-2; D possibly corresponds to TRBD1 (5 bases). The germline V and J ends were trimmed by 4 bases and 2 bases, with 11 bases remaining between them. In germline, CDR1 is GTSNPN, CDR2 SVGIG (reference sequence). This CDR3 is built from 13 residues. For the CDR3, the DNA is TGTGCCTGGACAGGGTGGGGGAACTATGGCTACACCTTC. Its protein is CAWTGWGNYGYTF.

The chain links TRBV30 to TRBJ2-5; the match to TRBD1 covers 7 bases. J was trimmed by 2 bases and V by 2 bases; bases with no gene match: 11. The CDR3 spans 16 residues. In germline, CDR1 is GTSNPN, CDR2 SVGIG (reference sequence). The CDR3 coding sequence is TGTGCCTGGAGTACCTCCACCCGGGGACAGCAAGAGACCCAGTACTTC. Protein: CAWSTSTRGQQETQYF.

The J gene is TRBJ2-6, the V gene TRBV10-3; 7 positions agree with TRBD1. The ends lost 8 bases at V and 1 base at J; junction bases unmatched: 8. The CDR3 runs to 16 residues. The germline gives CDR1 ENHRY, CDR2 SYGVKD. This CDR3 is CAISDRAGSGANVLTF. CDR3 nucleotides: TGTGCCATCTCCGACAGGGCGGGTTCTGGGGCCAACGTCCTGACTTTC.

The chain recombines TRBV18 with TRBJ2-1; D is unclear. Trimming pared 0 bases from V and 7 bases from J, leaving 10 bases between. From germline, CDR1 is KGHSH and CDR2 LQKENI. The CDR3 spans 14 residues. The CDR3 DNA is TGTGCCAGCTCACCACCATCCACCGGAAATGAGCAGTTCTTC. Translated: CASSPPSTGNEQFF.

The chain uses TRBV2 and TRBJ1-1; D is perhaps TRBD1 (5 bases). V was clipped by 3 bases and J by 0 bases, with 8 bases between them. This CDR3 spans 14 amino acids. The germline V gene encodes CDR1 SNHLY and CDR2 FYNNEI. This CDR3 reads CASSDGGMNTEAFF. As DNA, the CDR3 is TGTGCCAGCAGTGATGGGGGAATGAACACTGAAGCTTTCTTT.

This chain links TRBV5-1 with TRBJ2-1; maybe TRBD2 (6 bases). Trimming stripped 5 bases from V and 0 bases from J, with 9 bases between. This CDR3 is built from 14 residues. CDR1 is SGHRS, CDR2 YFSETQ, per germline. This CDR3 reads CASRPGSSYNEQFF. The CDR3 nucleotides read TGCGCCAGCAGGCCCGGGAGCTCCTACAATGAGCAGTTCTTC.

The J gene is TRBJ1-1, the V gene TRBV5-1; D perhaps matches TRBD1 (5 bases). With 4 bases removed from V and 1 base from J, the gap between germline ends came to 14 bases. This CDR3 contains 15 residues. Looked up from germline, CDR1 is SGHRS and CDR2 is YFSETQ. The CDR3 DNA sequence: TGCGCCAGCAGCGGGGGACGGGGGGAGAACACTGAAGCTTTCTTT. This translates into CASSGGRGENTEAFF.

This chain uses TRBV7-3 with TRBJ2-5, with 7 bases matching TRBD1. Germline CDR1 and CDR2: SGHTA and FQGTGA. The V and J ends lost 2 bases and 1 base, in that order; junction bases with no gene match: 4. The CDR3 is 15 residues long. The CDR3 loop is CASSLYGTVQETQYF. CDR3 DNA sequence: TGTGCCAGCAGCTTATATGGGACAGTCCAAGAGACCCAGTACTTC.

This chain uses TRBV7-3 with TRBJ2-3, with TRBD1 matching over 8 bases. In germline, CDR1 is SGHTA, CDR2 FQGTGA. The CDR3 contains 14 residues. J gave up 9 bases and V 4 bases, and 9 bases lay outside the gene matches. CDR3 in amino acids: CASSSGTGSGTQYF. The CDR3 DNA reads as TGTGCCAGCAGCTCCGGGACAGGCTCCGGAACGCAGTATTTT. Supplemented by reference TRBV7-3 and TRBJ2-3, the full variable domain reads GAGVSQTPSNKVTEKGKYVELRCDPISGHTALYWYRQSLGQGPEFLIYFQGTGAADDSGLPNDRFFAVRPEGSVSTLKIQRTERGDSAVYLCASSSGTGSGTQYFGPGTRLTVL.

Remarks on this clone: At one end, the junction sequence differs from germline, possibly due to a read error. V gene TRBV5-8 combines with J gene TRBJ2-1; D is unclear. Germline CDR1 SGHTS, CDR2 YDEGEE. This CDR3 is 10 amino acids long. The CDR3, as DNA: TGTGCCAGCAGCTACTACCTGAGAGTCTTC. It translates to CASSYYLRVF.

J is TRBJ1-2 and V is TRBV4-2; D ambiguous. The V gene's germline CDR1 is LGHNA and CDR2 YNFKEQ. CDR3 size: 13 residues. With 1 base removed from V and 3 bases from J, the gap between germline ends came to 6 bases. The CDR3 DNA reads TGTGCCAGCAGCCAAGCCGCGGACTATGGCTACACCTTC. Encoded protein: CASSQAADYGYTF.

V is TRBV7-9 and J is TRBJ2-5, with 11 bases identical to TRBD2. V was pared by 2 bases and J by 5 bases, with 16 bases of the junction left unmatched. The CDR3 extends over 19 amino acids. Germline CDR1 and CDR2: SEHNR and FQNEAQ (reference sequence). The CDR3 is CASSLSDYLRLAGWETQYF. The CDR3 DNA is TGTGCCAGCAGCTTATCCGACTACCTCCGACTAGCGGGATGGGAGACCCAGTACTTC.

This chain joins TRBV5-1 and TRBJ1-1, with D perhaps matching TRBD1 (5 bases). Trimming cost V 0 bases and J 5 bases, with 14 bases left between them. There are 15 residues in the CDR3. Germline V lookup: CDR1 SGHRS, CDR2 YFSETQ. CDR3 protein: CASSLVGRVWTEAFF. CDR3 DNA: TGCGCCAGCAGCTTGGTCGGCAGGGTATGGACTGAAGCTTTCTTT.

The chain is built from TRBV6-5 and TRBJ1-4; no clear D. The CDR3 runs 12 residues. Germline V gene lookup returns CDR1 MNHEY and CDR2 SVGAGI. The V end lost 10 bases, the J end lost 2 bases, and 8 bases lay between the germline ends. CDR3 sequence (DNA): TGTGCCACTAGGAGGACTAATGAAAAACTGTTTTTT. It yields the protein CATRRTNEKLFF.

This clone was observed once. The chain carries TRBV5-1 and TRBJ1-1; possible D gene TRBD1, 6 bases. Germline assignment: CDR1 SGHRS and CDR2 YFSETQ. This CDR3 has 14 residues. Deletions cut 7 bases from V and 2 bases from J, with 15 bases between. The CDR3 nucleotides read TGCGCCAGCGCCGGGACAAAGGGTAACACTGAAGCTTTCTTT. Residues: CASAGTKGNTEAFF.

This clone came up once. The chain joins TRBV5-4 to TRBJ2-3, with D possibly TRBD2 on 5 matching bases. The germline CDR1 and CDR2 sequences are SGHNT and YYREEE (reference sequence). The CDR3 covers 16 residues. The germline V and J ends were trimmed by 0 bases and 3 bases, with 14 bases remaining between them. CDR3 sequence reads: CASSLATRMTTDTQYF. The DNA for the CDR3 is TGTGCCAGCAGCTTGGCTACTAGGATGACTACAGATACGCAGTATTTT.

This sequence joins TRBV11-1 and TRBJ1-1; D perhaps matches TRBD1 (5 bases). V was pared by 5 bases and J by 1 base, with 5 bases between. Germline V gene data show CDR1 as SGHAT and CDR2 as FQDESV (reference sequence). The CDR3 is 12 amino acids. This CDR3 is CASSQGNTEAFF. The CDR3 region has the DNA TGTGCCAGCAGCCAGGGGAACACTGAAGCTTTCTTT.

This clone was found once. The J gene is TRBJ2-3, the V gene TRBV6-5, with D uncertain. From germline, CDR1 is MNHEY and CDR2 SVGAGI. V was pared by 2 bases and J by 0 bases, with 6 bases between. This CDR3 comprises 14 residues. The CDR3 region has the DNA TGTGCCAGCAGTTACGACGGCAGCACAGATACGCAGTATTTT. It specifies CASSYDGSTDTQYF.

The chain is built from TRBV29-1 and TRBJ1-1; maybe TRBD1 (5 bases). Per the germline V gene, CDR1 is SQVTM and CDR2 is ANQGSEA. This CDR3 region has 16 residues. V lost 6 bases, J lost 0 bases, and 20 bases lay in between. CDR3 DNA sequence: TGCAGCGTGCCCCGGCCAGGGAGGGTATTGAACACTGAAGCTTTCTTT. This encodes CSVPRPGRVLNTEAFF.

V is TRBV21-1 and J is TRBJ2-5; the D call in the table, TRBD2, was not verified against the DNA. TRBV21-1 is a pseudogene locus. The CDR3 is 15 residues long. DNA for the CDR3: TGTGCCAGCAGCAAGCGGGAGGCCGATGGAGAGACCCAGTACTTC. Encoded protein: CASSKREADGETQYF.